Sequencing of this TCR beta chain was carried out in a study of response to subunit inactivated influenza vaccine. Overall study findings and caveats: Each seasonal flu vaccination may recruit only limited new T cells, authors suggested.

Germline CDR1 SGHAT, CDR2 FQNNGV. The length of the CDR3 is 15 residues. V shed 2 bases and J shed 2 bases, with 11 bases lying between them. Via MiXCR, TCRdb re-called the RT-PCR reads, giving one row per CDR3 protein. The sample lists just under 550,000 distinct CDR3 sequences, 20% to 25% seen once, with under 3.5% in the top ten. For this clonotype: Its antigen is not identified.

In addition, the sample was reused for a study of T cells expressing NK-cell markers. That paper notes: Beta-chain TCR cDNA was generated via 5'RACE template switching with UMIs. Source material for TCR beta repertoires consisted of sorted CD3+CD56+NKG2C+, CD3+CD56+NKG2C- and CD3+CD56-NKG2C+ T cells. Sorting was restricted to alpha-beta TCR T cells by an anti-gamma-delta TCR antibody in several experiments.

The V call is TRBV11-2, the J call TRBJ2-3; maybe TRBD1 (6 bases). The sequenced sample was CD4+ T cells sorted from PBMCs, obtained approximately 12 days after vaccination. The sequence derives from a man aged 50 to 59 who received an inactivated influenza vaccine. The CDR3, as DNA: TGTGCCAGCAGCTTAAGCAGGGGCCTCACAGATACGCAGTATTTT. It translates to CASSLSRGLTDTQYF.